This passage covers 6 T cell receptor beta chains from one sample sequenced in a study of T cells in Graves' hyperthyroidism and ophthalmopathy. Amplified TCR beta CDR3 regions came from RNA transcripts. Using the HTBI primer set, a first-round RT-PCR was run on the TCR CDR3. TCRdb processed the multiplex PCR reads anew with MiXCR; each CDR3 protein has one entry. The repertoire has some 400,000 distinct CDR3 sequences, around an eighth of them found once; the top ten carry around 20%. The sequencing input was blood. All receptors derive from a man aged 30-40 years with Graves' hyperthyroidism that later progressed to Graves' ophthalmopathy.

There are a few counts of this clonotype. The V call is TRBV6-5, the J call TRBJ2-7; 7 bases match TRBD1. Germline V gives CDR1 MNHEY, CDR2 SVGAGI. With 1 base clipped from V and 4 bases from J, the junction kept 7 bases outside the gene matches. There are 15 residues in the CDR3. The CDR3 loop reads CASSYFTGATYEQYF. For the CDR3, the DNA is TGTGCCAGCAGTTACTTCACAGGGGCGACTTACGAGCAGTACTTC.

The sample holds a few counts of this clonotype. The gene calls are TRBV5-6 and TRBJ1-5, with 12 bases lining up with TRBD1. Germline V CDR1 and CDR2: SGHDT, YYEEEE. This CDR3 is 17 amino acids long. Trimming cost V 5 bases and J 7 bases; bases outside gene matches: 13. The CDR3 spells CASRRAGTGGAEQPQHF. The DNA of the CDR3 is TGTGCCAGCAGGCGAGCCGGGACAGGGGGCGCGGAACAGCCCCAGCATTTT.

CDR3 DNA: TGCAGCGCGACAGGGAAGACCGGGGAGCTGTTTTTT. Translation gives CSATGKTGELFF. This chain links TRBV29-1 with TRBJ2-2; TRBD1 matches at 7 bases. The J segment lost 5 bases and the V segment lost 7 bases, leaving 4 bases of the junction unmatched. Germline assignment: CDR1 SQVTM and CDR2 ANQGSEA. This CDR3 is built from 12 residues.

Ten or more counts support this clonotype. The chain has TRBV7-2 and TRBJ2-5; possible D gene TRBD1, 6 bases. Germline V gene data show CDR1 as SGHTA and CDR2 as FQGNSA. Trimming left V 5 bases short and J 5 bases short, with 21 bases between. This CDR3 has 16 residues. Written as DNA, the CDR3 is TGTGCCAGCAGCACCCAGGGGACGCTCAAGGCGGAGACCCAGTACTTC. This encodes CASSTQGTLKAETQYF.

The V and J genes are TRBV12-3 or TRBV12-4 and TRBJ1-4; possible D gene TRBD1, 6 bases. The CDR3 extends over 14 amino acids. With 2 bases removed from V and 4 bases from J, the gap between germline ends came to 8 bases. The CDR3 coding sequence is TGTGCCAGCAGTTTATGGACAGTTAATGAAAAACTGTTTTTT. It specifies CASSLWTVNEKLFF.

The J gene is TRBJ1-6, the V gene TRBV11-2; 8 bases map to TRBD1. This CDR3 is built from 14 residues. CDR1 is SGHAT, CDR2 FQNNGV, per germline. The V gene end was trimmed by 5 bases and the J gene end by 7 bases; junction bases not matched to a gene: 4. CDR3 sequence reads: CASSPTGANSPLHF. The CDR3 nucleotides are TGTGCCAGCAGCCCGACAGGGGCGAATTCACCCCTCCACTTT.